The next 7 T cell receptor beta chains were all read from a single sample in a study of post-analysis software for immune sequencing data. Overall study results and limits: Higher frequency in patients than in controls was seen for about five TRBV segments, with TRBV5-6, TRBV5-1 and TRBV20-1 among them.

Tagging with unique molecular identifiers was a feature of the TCR beta cDNA libraries. Using its own MiXCR run on the PCR reads, TCRdb lists one record per CDR3 protein. The sample carries some 370,000 distinct CDR3 sequences, roughly 36% recorded once. The antigens for these receptors are not known. Sequenced: blood. All receptors come from a girl aged 5-17 years with multiple sclerosis.

The chain is built from TRBV5-1 and TRBJ2-1; 7 nucleotides line up with TRBD1. Germline CDR1 is SGHRS and CDR2 is YFSETQ. J was trimmed by 9 bases and V by 4 bases; bases with no gene match: 13. There are 15 residues in the CDR3. In DNA form, the CDR3 reads TGCGCCAGCAGCACGGCCGAGGGGGCGCTTGGTGAGCAGTTCTTC. This codes for CASSTAEGALGEQFF.

As concerns this clonotype: A junction end diverges from the germline sequence, so it may reflect a read error. The rearrangement uses TRBV4-1 and TRBJ2-7; TRBD1 matches 7 bases. The CDR3 has 16 amino acids. Germline CDR1 MGHRA, CDR2 YSYEKL. The CDR3 spells CASGQDRRPGGYEQYF. The CDR3, as DNA: TGCGCCAGCGGCCAAGATAGGAGGCCAGGGGGCTACGAGCAGTACTTC.

This clonotype has a handful of counts. The chain uses TRBV24-1 and TRBJ2-7, with D hard to call. Looked up from germline, CDR1 is KGHDR and CDR2 is SFDVKD. This CDR3 is 12 amino acids long. The V gene lost 8 bases and the J gene lost 4 bases, with 11 bases spanning the gap. The chain's CDR3 is CATKIPRYEQYF. The CDR3 bases are TGTGCCACCAAAATTCCGCGGTACGAGCAGTACTTC.

This clonotype occurred a few times. The rearrangement uses TRBV4-1 and TRBJ2-1, with TRBD2 identical over 8 bases. The junction had 7 bases not matched to a gene; V was cut back by 4 bases and J by 5 bases. The CDR3 consists of 15 residues. The germline gives CDR1 MGHRA, CDR2 YSYEKL. The CDR3 nucleotides read TGCGCCAGCAGCCGCCGGACTAGCTCGAACAATGAGCAGTTCTTC. Translation: CASSRRTSSNNEQFF.

The V call is TRBV4-2, the J call TRBJ1-1, with unresolved D. With 0 bases removed from V and 0 bases from J, the gap between germline ends came to 5 bases. Germline CDR1 is LGHNA and CDR2 is YNFKEQ. The CDR3 extends over 14 amino acids. CDR3 nucleotides: TGTGCCAGCAGCCAAGATGGGATGAACACTGAAGCTTTCTTT. Translating it yields CASSQDGMNTEAFF.

This clonotype occurred once. The chain carries TRBV5-1 and TRBJ2-3; 7 nucleotides align to TRBD1. Trimming took 4 bases from V and 5 from J; bases not matched to a gene: 13. This CDR3 has 16 residues. CDR1 is SGHRS, CDR2 YFSETQ, per germline. In nucleotides, the CDR3 is TGCGCCAGCAGCAGCCTTGGGACAGACCACCGAGATACGCAGTATTTT. Residues: CASSSLGTDHRDTQYF. The variable domain in full, completed from reference TRBV5-1 and TRBJ2-3, reads KAGVTQTPRYLIKTRGQQVTLSCSPISGHRSVSWYQQTPGQGLQFLFEYFSETQRNKGNFPGRFSGRQFSNSRSEMNVSTLELGDSALYLCASSSLGTDHRDTQYFGPGTRLTVL.

In this sample, this clonotype turned up a few times. The chain couples TRBV12-3 or TRBV12-4 to TRBJ2-7; D gene unclear. Trimming pared 3 bases from V and 3 bases from J, leaving 9 bases between. The CDR3 sequence is 13 residues long. CDR3 sequence (DNA): TGTGCCAGCAGTTTGGTAATGGGCTACGAGCAGTACTTC. Amino acids: CASSLVMGYEQYF.